The text below deals with one T cell receptor beta chain. Its antigen is undetermined. The data stem from a study of cytotoxic CD8 clonotypes in ibrutinib-treated CLL. Background on the study: The authors obtained response samples at a median of about 11 months of treatment, range 6 to 36.

Study-level results: Clonality correlated strongly with circulating CD8+ T cells and exceeded age-matched healthy donors at baseline. Clonotypes that were public were uncommon, and they contracted or stayed stable on treatment.

The data were produced by immunoSEQ multiplex PCR, yet TCRdb's version contains in-frame clones alone and is incomplete. The sample includes some 350,000 clones, over 55% of them seen just once. This specimen consisted of PBMCs, obtained after 36 months of ibrutinib treatment. The sequence was obtained from a human donor with chronic lymphocytic leukemia.

The CDR3 loop is CASSLVASGPGYTF. The CDR3 DNA sequence: TGTGCCAGCAGCTTAGTAGCGTCAGGGCCTGGCTACACCTTC. The chain carries TRBV7-3 and TRBJ1-2; the D gene is possibly TRBD1 (5 bases). CDR3 length: 14 amino acids. V lost 2 bases and J lost 7, with 14 bases in between. The germline V gene has CDR1 SGHTA and CDR2 FQGTGA.